The TCR beta chain under discussion was sequenced for a study of cytomegalovirus exposure and HLA in healthy donors. Study-level background: Unique TCRs from HLA-typed donors, 65 million to 85 million of them, were held in an early data release.

Study-wide results and limits: Follow-up analysis seemed to connect common viral pathogens with several of the most significant clusters identified.

As to this clone: The target antigen is unknown.

Germline CDR1 and CDR2: LGHNA and YSLEER. CDR3 length: 20 amino acids. Trimming took 0 bases from V and 7 from J; bases not matched to a gene: 12. The study ran its PCR with 60 Vbeta and 13 Jbeta primers. Repertoires were generated with immunoSEQ multiplex PCR, while TCRdb's copy carries only in-frame clones and drops some. The sample records roughly 140,000 clones, more than 60% being singletons. Sequenced material: PBMCs. The V call is TRBV4-3, the J call TRBJ2-2; 15 nucleotides agree with TRBD2. The source is a male donor in good health and CMV-seronegative. CDR3 in DNA: TGCGCCAGCAGCCAAGATGTAGGACTAGCGGGGGGGCCTCCCAACGGGGAGCTGTTTTTT. Its protein product is CASSQDVGLAGGPPNGELFF.